The rows below give T cell receptor beta chains drawn from one sample of a study of blood T cell repertoires in COVID-19. TCRdb keeps only in-frame clones here, not all; method: immunoSEQ multiplex PCR. The data show about 98,000 clones, with about 85% seen just once and 9.5% to 12% held by the top ten. The source material was peripheral blood. The receptors originated from a woman older than 75 with acute or convalescent COVID-19. CDR3s include the opening cysteine and the closing phenylalanine or tryptophan. Each record gives: V gene, CDR3 length, D gene, J gene, clone size, CDR3 protein, CDR3 DNA. The D gene is left open where the match is weak. Part of the rows lack a size; the others show once, few, many or a class for expanded clones.

v_call: TRBV28
cdr3_length: 16
d_call: TRBD1
j_call: TRBJ2-7
clone_size: NA
cdr3_aa: CASSSSGTGLSYEQYF
cdr3_nt: TGTGCCAGCAGTTCTTCCGGGACAGGCCTCTCCTACGAGCAGTACTTC

v_call: TRBV2
cdr3_length: 15
d_call: TRBD1
j_call: TRBJ1-2
clone_size: few
cdr3_aa: CASREGDSDHYGYTF
cdr3_nt: TGTGCCAGCAGAGAGGGGGACAGCGACCACTATGGCTACACCTTC

v_call: TRBV5-6
cdr3_length: 13
d_call: TRBD1
j_call: TRBJ1-2
clone_size: NA
cdr3_aa: CASRGQGNYGYTF
cdr3_nt: TGTGCCAGCAGGGGACAGGGGAACTATGGCTACACCTTC

v_call: TRBV6-1
cdr3_length: 14
d_call: NA
j_call: TRBJ2-7
clone_size: NA
cdr3_aa: CASSEALGGYEQYF
cdr3_nt: TGTGCCAGCAGTGAAGCGCTCGGGGGATACGAGCAGTACTTC

v_call: TRBV20-1
cdr3_length: 16
d_call: NA
j_call: TRBJ1-1
clone_size: NA
cdr3_aa: CSASDPGRVMNTEAFF
cdr3_nt: TGCAGTGCTAGTGACCCAGGGAGGGTTATGAACACTGAAGCTTTCTTT

v_call: TRBV12-3/TRBV12-4
cdr3_length: 13
d_call: NA
j_call: TRBJ1-6
clone_size: few
cdr3_aa: CASSPSGRTPLHF
cdr3_nt: TGTGCCAGCAGTCCGTCGGGAAGGACACCCCTCCACTTT

v_call: TRBV27
cdr3_length: 14
d_call: TRBD1
j_call: TRBJ1-2
clone_size: NA
cdr3_aa: CASSFSGTGVGYTF
cdr3_nt: TGTGCCAGCAGTTTCTCCGGGACAGGGGTGGGCTACACCTTC

v_call: TRBV7-3
cdr3_length: 16
d_call: TRBD1
j_call: TRBJ2-1
clone_size: few
cdr3_aa: CASSLSGRGPYNEQFF
cdr3_nt: TGTGCCAGCAGCTTAAGCGGCAGGGGGCCTTACAATGAGCAGTTCTTC

v_call: TRBV5-1
cdr3_length: 16
d_call: TRBD2
j_call: TRBJ2-2
clone_size: NA
cdr3_aa: CASSPTGTTYTGELFF
cdr3_nt: TGCGCCAGCAGCCCAACCGGGACTACCTACACCGGGGAGCTGTTTTTT

v_call: TRBV7-9
cdr3_length: 13
d_call: NA
j_call: TRBJ1-3
clone_size: NA
cdr3_aa: CASSLSSGNTIYF
cdr3_nt: TGTGCCAGCAGTTTGAGCTCTGGAAACACCATATATTTT

v_call: TRBV29-1
cdr3_length: 15
d_call: TRBD2
j_call: TRBJ2-3
clone_size: NA
cdr3_aa: CSVEKSPRGADTQYF
cdr3_nt: TGCAGCGTTGAAAAGTCTCCCCGGGGGGCAGATACGCAGTATTTT

v_call: TRBV27
cdr3_length: 15
d_call: NA
j_call: TRBJ1-2
clone_size: few
cdr3_aa: CATRGAGDGIRGYTF
cdr3_nt: TGTGCCACCCGGGGGGCAGGGGACGGTATACGTGGCTACACCTTC

v_call: TRBV12-3/TRBV12-4
cdr3_length: 12
d_call: TRBD1
j_call: TRBJ1-2
clone_size: few
cdr3_aa: CASSLGQYGYTF
cdr3_nt: TGTGCCAGCAGTTTGGGACAGTATGGCTACACCTTC

v_call: TRBV6-5
cdr3_length: 14
d_call: NA
j_call: TRBJ2-3
clone_size: NA
cdr3_aa: CASSYHRDGNTQYF
cdr3_nt: TGTGCCAGCAGTTACCACAGGGATGGAAATACGCAGTATTTT

v_call: TRBV18
cdr3_length: 14
d_call: NA
j_call: TRBJ2-3
clone_size: NA
cdr3_aa: CASSPPDTTDTQYF
cdr3_nt: TGTGCCAGCTCACCACCGGACACCACAGATACGCAGTATTTT

v_call: TRBV15
cdr3_length: 17
d_call: TRBD1
j_call: TRBJ2-3
clone_size: NA
cdr3_aa: CATSSRTGTGVTDTQYF
cdr3_nt: TGTGCCACCAGCAGCCGCACCGGGACAGGGGTCACAGATACGCAGTATTTT

v_call: TRBV19
cdr3_length: 12
d_call: NA
j_call: TRBJ2-1
clone_size: NA
cdr3_aa: CASSVQRNEQFF
cdr3_nt: TGTGCCAGTAGTGTCCAGCGAAATGAGCAGTTCTTC

v_call: TRBV2
cdr3_length: 14
d_call: NA
j_call: TRBJ1-1
clone_size: NA
cdr3_aa: CASSAGRSGTEAFF
cdr3_nt: TGTGCCAGCAGTGCAGGGCGAAGTGGGACTGAAGCTTTCTTT

v_call: TRBV5-1
cdr3_length: 15
d_call: NA
j_call: TRBJ1-4
clone_size: NA
cdr3_aa: CASSLDPGPNEKLFF
cdr3_nt: TGCGCCAGCAGCTTGGACCCAGGGCCCAATGAAAAACTGTTTTTT

v_call: TRBV29-1
cdr3_length: 13
d_call: NA
j_call: TRBJ1-1
clone_size: NA
cdr3_aa: CSVAGQQNTEAFF
cdr3_nt: TGCAGCGTTGCGGGACAACAGAACACTGAAGCTTTCTTT

v_call: TRBV19
cdr3_length: 15
d_call: NA
j_call: TRBJ1-5
clone_size: NA
cdr3_aa: CASSMGGASNQPQHF
cdr3_nt: TGTGCCAGTAGTATGGGAGGGGCTTCCAATCAGCCCCAGCATTTT

v_call: TRBV4-3
cdr3_length: 14
d_call: TRBD2
j_call: TRBJ2-5
clone_size: NA
cdr3_aa: CASSHGTSGETQYF
cdr3_nt: TGCGCCAGCAGCCATGGGACTAGCGGAGAGACCCAGTACTTC

v_call: TRBV7-9
cdr3_length: 14
d_call: NA
j_call: TRBJ1-2
clone_size: NA
cdr3_aa: CASSLGGRDNGYTF
cdr3_nt: TGTGCCAGCAGCTTAGGTGGCAGGGATAATGGCTACACCTTC

v_call: TRBV6-5
cdr3_length: 14
d_call: NA
j_call: TRBJ1-1
clone_size: NA
cdr3_aa: CASRSRGLNTEAFF
cdr3_nt: TGTGCCAGCAGGAGTAGGGGCTTGAACACTGAAGCTTTCTTT

v_call: TRBV19
cdr3_length: 13
d_call: NA
j_call: TRBJ2-3
clone_size: NA
cdr3_aa: CATRDTATDTQYF
cdr3_nt: TGTGCCACAAGGGACACGGCCACAGATACGCAGTATTTT

v_call: TRBV11-2
cdr3_length: 13
d_call: TRBD1
j_call: TRBJ1-6
clone_size: once
cdr3_aa: CASSQGEHSPLHF
cdr3_nt: TGTGCCAGCAGCCAGGGGGAGCATTCACCCCTCCACTTT

v_call: TRBV6-5
cdr3_length: 13
d_call: TRBD2
j_call: TRBJ2-5
clone_size: NA
cdr3_aa: CASRVSGVETQYF
cdr3_nt: TGTGCCAGCAGGGTTAGCGGGGTCGAGACCCAGTACTTC

v_call: TRBV30
cdr3_length: 15
d_call: NA
j_call: TRBJ2-3
clone_size: NA
cdr3_aa: CAWSVGGGGTDTQYF
cdr3_nt: TGTGCCTGGAGTGTAGGAGGCGGGGGCACAGATACGCAGTATTTT

v_call: TRBV6-5
cdr3_length: 14
d_call: TRBD1
j_call: TRBJ2-2
clone_size: NA
cdr3_aa: CASSFGTATGELFF
cdr3_nt: TGTGCCAGCAGTTTCGGGACAGCCACCGGGGAGCTGTTTTTT

v_call: TRBV6-2/TRBV6-3
cdr3_length: 16
d_call: TRBD1
j_call: TRBJ2-7
clone_size: NA
cdr3_aa: CASSYSTGTGNYEQYF
cdr3_nt: TGTGCCAGCAGTTACTCAACCGGGACAGGGAACTACGAGCAGTACTTC

v_call: TRBV6-5
cdr3_length: 14
d_call: NA
j_call: TRBJ1-1
clone_size: NA
cdr3_aa: CASSGERRITEAFF
cdr3_nt: TGTGCCAGCAGCGGAGAGAGGAGGATCACTGAAGCTTTCTTT

v_call: TRBV24-1
cdr3_length: 18
d_call: NA
j_call: TRBJ2-1
clone_size: NA
cdr3_aa: CATSDPKTEEGSYNEQFF
cdr3_nt: TGTGCCACCAGTGACCCGAAGACAGAGGAGGGATCCTACAATGAGCAGTTCTTC

v_call: TRBV27
cdr3_length: 13
d_call: NA
j_call: TRBJ1-5
clone_size: once
cdr3_aa: CASSLKSFQPQHF
cdr3_nt: TGTGCCAGCAGTTTAAAGAGCTTTCAGCCCCAGCATTTT

v_call: TRBV12-3/TRBV12-4
cdr3_length: 13
d_call: NA
j_call: TRBJ1-2
clone_size: NA
cdr3_aa: CASSLDSFTSLGF
cdr3_nt: TGTGCCAGCAGTTTAGACAGTTTCACCTCGTTGGGTTTC

v_call: TRBV7-2
cdr3_length: 14
d_call: NA
j_call: TRBJ1-1
clone_size: NA
cdr3_aa: CASSLPGSHTEAFF
cdr3_nt: TGTGCCAGCAGCTTGCCCGGGTCCCACACTGAAGCTTTCTTT

v_call: TRBV24-1
cdr3_length: 15
d_call: NA
j_call: TRBJ1-4
clone_size: NA
cdr3_aa: CATSESGVANEKLFF
cdr3_nt: TGTGCCACCAGTGAATCAGGGGTCGCAAATGAAAAACTGTTTTTT

v_call: TRBV28
cdr3_length: 13
d_call: NA
j_call: TRBJ1-1
clone_size: few
cdr3_aa: CASSSGHNTEAFF
cdr3_nt: TGTGCCAGCAGTTCCGGACACAACACTGAAGCTTTCTTT

v_call: TRBV7-9
cdr3_length: 16
d_call: NA
j_call: TRBJ1-4
clone_size: NA
cdr3_aa: CASSRPEDATNEKLFF
cdr3_nt: TGTGCCAGCAGCAGACCGGAGGATGCAACTAATGAAAAACTGTTTTTT

v_call: TRBV6-6
cdr3_length: 14
d_call: TRBD1
j_call: TRBJ2-2
clone_size: NA
cdr3_aa: CASSFGTATGELFF
cdr3_nt: TGTGCCAGCAGTTTCGGGACAGCCACCGGGGAGCTGTTTTTT

v_call: TRBV5-6
cdr3_length: 16
d_call: NA
j_call: TRBJ2-6
clone_size: NA
cdr3_aa: CASNPNPGFGANVLTF
cdr3_nt: TGTGCCTCCAACCCCAATCCAGGTTTTGGGGCCAACGTCCTGACTTTC

v_call: TRBV4-1
cdr3_length: 14
d_call: TRBD1
j_call: TRBJ1-5
clone_size: NA
cdr3_aa: CASRPGTGDQPQHF
cdr3_nt: TGCGCCAGCAGACCCGGGACAGGGGACCAGCCCCAGCATTTT

v_call: TRBV3-1/TRBV3-2
cdr3_length: 15
d_call: TRBD2
j_call: TRBJ2-1
clone_size: NA
cdr3_aa: CASSQGLAGVFEQFF
cdr3_nt: TGTGCCAGCAGCCAAGGGCTAGCGGGGGTTTTCGAGCAGTTCTTC

v_call: TRBV7-8
cdr3_length: 14
d_call: NA
j_call: TRBJ1-6
clone_size: NA
cdr3_aa: CASSRTDLNSPLHF
cdr3_nt: TGTGCCAGCAGCCGGACAGACTTAAATTCACCCCTCCACTTT

v_call: TRBV27
cdr3_length: 14
d_call: NA
j_call: TRBJ1-1
clone_size: NA
cdr3_aa: CASSPLRGRAEAFF
cdr3_nt: TGTGCCAGCAGTCCCCTTAGAGGGAGGGCTGAAGCTTTCTTT

v_call: TRBV30
cdr3_length: 12
d_call: TRBD1
j_call: TRBJ1-2
clone_size: few
cdr3_aa: CAWSGQGGYGTF
cdr3_nt: TGTGCCTGGAGCGGACAGGGGGGATATGGCACCTTC

v_call: TRBV12-3/TRBV12-4
cdr3_length: 12
d_call: TRBD1
j_call: TRBJ2-7
clone_size: once
cdr3_aa: CASLSGGWEQYF
cdr3_nt: TGTGCCAGCTTATCAGGGGGCTGGGAGCAGTACTTC

v_call: TRBV9
cdr3_length: 15
d_call: TRBD2
j_call: TRBJ2-1
clone_size: few
cdr3_aa: CASSVLAGGPNEQFF
cdr3_nt: TGTGCCAGCAGCGTACTAGCGGGGGGGCCTAATGAGCAGTTCTTC

v_call: TRBV6-1
cdr3_length: 16
d_call: NA
j_call: TRBJ2-3
clone_size: NA
cdr3_aa: CASSVLAGSSTDTQYF
cdr3_nt: TGTGCCAGCAGTGTCCTAGCTGGGTCTAGCACAGATACGCAGTATTTT